This entry describes one TCR beta chain. Its antigen remains unknown. Clones were read by immunoSEQ multiplex PCR, and TCRdb kept only the in-frame ones, dropping some. Among about 190,000 clones listed, approximately 92% were seen once. The data were obtained in a study of T cell responses to AZD1222 COVID-19 vaccine. For the study at large: Investigators merged groups given second doses at roughly 4 or roughly 12 weeks. General study points: Only 5 to 7 AZD1222 recipients were seropositive at baseline. In all cases, repertoires were sampled only after the peak T cell response. Females outnumbered males among donors, who were mostly white British; clonal diversity was possibly underestimated.

Germline V gives CDR1 MNHEY, CDR2 SVGAGI. The CDR3 loop spans 15 amino acids. J lost 4 bases, V lost 5 bases, and 8 bases had no gene match. V gene TRBV6-5 combines with J gene TRBJ1-3, with 7 positions matching TRBD1. This specimen consisted of peripheral blood, obtained on day 0 of AZD1222 vaccination. The clonotype comes from an adult in good health. The CDR3 is CASSKQGSGGNTIYF. In DNA, the CDR3 is TGTGCCAGCAGTAAACAGGGGTCCGGCGGAAACACCATATATTTT.